These 27 T cell receptor beta chains were sequenced from one sample in a study of response to subunit inactivated influenza vaccine. One entry per CDR3 protein results from TCRdb running MiXCR on the RT-PCR reads. The table includes hundreds of thousands of distinct CDR3 sequences, around 15% detected once. Sequenced material: PBMCs from blood, taken 14 to 15 days before vaccination. The source is a man aged 50 to 60 who received an inactivated influenza vaccine.

This clonotype has at least ten counts. The J gene is TRBJ1-5, the V gene TRBV12-3 or TRBV12-4, with 7 bases that match TRBD1. Germline trimming cut 5 bases from V and 5 bases from J; bases unmatched to any gene: 9. The CDR3 sequence is 15 residues long. This CDR3 reads CASSPGQARDQPQHF. In DNA, the CDR3 is TGTGCCAGCAGTCCCGGACAGGCTAGGGATCAGCCCCAGCATTTT.

The DNA for the CDR3 is TGCAGCGGACTTTGGGGTATGTTCAATGAGCAGTTCTTC. It specifies CSGLWGMFNEQFF. The J gene is TRBJ2-1, the V gene TRBV29-1; D remains ambiguous. V lost 7 bases to trimming and J lost 6 bases, with 16 bases between them. CDR1 SQVTM and CDR2 ANQGSEA come from the germline V gene. This CDR3 region has 13 residues.

The chain joins TRBV28 to TRBJ1-4, with D possibly TRBD1 on 6 matching bases. Trimming shortened V by 7 bases and J by 8 bases, and 17 bases separated the two germline ends. Germline V lookup: CDR1 MDHEN, CDR2 SYDVKM. This CDR3 region has 14 residues. CDR3 in amino acids: CASTGKGVKEKLFF. The CDR3 DNA reads as TGTGCCAGCACTGGGAAGGGGGTCAAAGAAAAACTGTTTTTT.

The sample holds many counts of this clonotype. The genes are TRBV4-3 and TRBJ2-6, with D possibly matching TRBD1 (6 bases). The germline V gene encodes CDR1 LGHNA and CDR2 YSLEER. Trimming took off 2 bases at V and 2 bases at J, with 13 bases between the two ends. The CDR3 extends over 17 amino acids. CDR3 loop: CASSQPQGGAGANVLTF. The CDR3 region has the DNA TGCGCCAGCAGCCAACCTCAAGGGGGAGCTGGGGCCAACGTCCTGACTTTC.

This clonotype was found a few times. This chain links TRBV20-1 with TRBJ2-1; the match to TRBD2 covers 12 bases. Trimming at V came to 5 bases and at J to 7 bases, leaving 3 bases not matched to a gene. Germline CDR1 reads DFQATT; CDR2 reads SNEGSKA (reference sequence). CDR3 length: 13 residues. The chain's CDR3 is CSALAGGPNEQFF. CDR3 nucleotides: TGCAGTGCTCTAGCGGGAGGGCCTAATGAGCAGTTCTTC.

V usage is TRBV15 and J usage is TRBJ1-6, with no clear D. Germline CDR1 is LNHNV and CDR2 is YYDKDF (reference sequence). The length of the CDR3 is 16 residues. V lost 3 bases and J 9 bases, leaving 18 bases between the germline ends. This CDR3 reads CATSSHGDFLASPLHF. The CDR3 DNA sequence: TGTGCCACCAGCAGTCACGGGGATTTTTTGGCTTCACCCCTCCACTTT.

The rearrangement links TRBV11-1 to TRBJ2-1, with TRBD1 matching over 9 bases. This CDR3 is 15 amino acids long. The V gene's germline CDR1 is SGHAT and CDR2 FQDESV (reference sequence). V was pared by 3 bases and J by 5 bases, with 5 bases of the junction left unmatched. The CDR3 sequence: CASSFTGGRNNEQFF. CDR3 nucleotide sequence: TGTGCCAGCAGCTTCACAGGGGGCCGGAACAATGAGCAGTTCTTC.

This clonotype was detected a few times. The chain recombines TRBV20-1 with TRBJ1-6; D remains unclear. V gave up 1 base and J gave up 7 bases, with 17 bases separating them. Germline V gene data show CDR1 as DFQATT and CDR2 as SNEGSKA (reference sequence). This CDR3 is built from 16 residues. In DNA form, the CDR3 reads TGCAGTGCTAGAGCTGGGTCCAGCCTCGGGAATTCACCCCTCCACTTT. It codes for CSARAGSSLGNSPLHF.

This clonotype showed up just a few times. The chain recombines TRBV2 with TRBJ2-7; TRBD1 aligns across 11 bases. Germline values: CDR1 SNHLY, CDR2 FYNNEI. This CDR3 has 14 amino acids. The V gene end was trimmed by 9 bases and the J gene end by 5 bases; junction bases not matched to a gene: 9. DNA of the CDR3: TGTGCCAGTTCCGGGACAGGGGGGACCCACGAGCAGTACTTC. Amino acids: CASSGTGGTHEQYF. Complete variable domain (other parts from reference TRBV2 and TRBJ2-7): EPEVTQTPSHQVTQMGQEVILRCVPISNHLYFYWYRQILGQKVEFLVSFYNNEISEKSEIFDDQFSVERPDGSNFTLKIRSTKLEDSAMYFCASSGTGGTHEQYFGPGTRLTVT.

The V and J genes are TRBV5-1 and TRBJ2-5; D is possibly TRBD2 (5 bases). This CDR3 comprises 15 residues. CDR1 and CDR2 from the germline V gene are SGHRS and YFSETQ. With 0 bases removed from V and 5 bases from J, the gap between germline ends came to 14 bases. CDR3 in amino acids: CASSLGITRAETQYF. As DNA, the CDR3 is TGCGCCAGCAGCTTGGGAATAACTAGGGCGGAGACCCAGTACTTC. The full variable domain, its missing parts supplied by reference TRBV5-1 and TRBJ2-5, is KAGVTQTPRYLIKTRGQQVTLSCSPISGHRSVSWYQQTPGQGLQFLFEYFSETQRNKGNFPGRFSGRQFSNSRSEMNVSTLELGDSALYLCASSLGITRAETQYFGPGTRLLVL.

The V and J genes are TRBV20-1 and TRBJ2-3; D remains unclear. Germline V lookup: CDR1 DFQATT, CDR2 SNEGSKA (reference sequence). The V end was cut by 6 bases, the J end by 6 bases, with 10 bases between. This CDR3 is 11 amino acids long. The CDR3 spells CSAVPGDTQYF. For the CDR3, the DNA is TGCAGTGCCGTCCCTGGGGATACGCAGTATTTT.

This clonotype was seen ten or more times. The rearrangement uses TRBV6-5 and TRBJ1-5; TRBD1 is a possible D gene (5 bases). The germline V and J ends were trimmed by 0 bases and 3 bases, with 9 bases remaining between them. Per germline, CDR1 MNHEY and CDR2 SVGAGI. The CDR3 is 15 residues long. The CDR3 DNA reads TGTGCCAGCAGTTACTCGGCGGGGCCCAATCAGCCCCAGCATTTT. This translates into CASSYSAGPNQPQHF.

CDR3 nucleotides: TGTGCCAGCAGATCCCCTCCGGGACAGGGGGCGGGCGGGGAGCTGTTTTTT. Translated: CASRSPPGQGAGGELFF. This chain uses TRBV11-2 with TRBJ2-2; 12 nucleotides match TRBD1. The CDR3 totals 17 residues. With 6 bases clipped from V and 7 bases from J, the junction kept 12 bases outside the gene matches. The V gene's germline CDR1 is SGHAT and CDR2 FQNNGV.

CDR3 residues: CASSKYSQDYNEQFF. The CDR3 DNA is TGTGCCAGCAGTAAATACAGCCAGGACTACAATGAGCAGTTCTTC. The chain carries TRBV6-4 and TRBJ2-1; D uncertain. Germline V CDR1 and CDR2: MRHNA, SNTAGT. V was pared by 5 bases and J by 3 bases, with 14 bases between. The CDR3 runs to 15 residues.

The V gene is TRBV20-1, the J gene TRBJ1-6; 9 bases line up with TRBD1. Losses at the gene ends were 5 bases for V and 10 bases for J; bases not matched to a gene: 9. The CDR3 consists of 14 residues. CDR1 DFQATT and CDR2 SNEGSKA come from the germline V gene (reference sequence). The CDR3 sequence: CSALEGTGNSPLHF. The DNA of the CDR3 is TGCAGTGCTCTAGAGGGGACAGGGAACTCACCCCTCCACTTT.

This clonotype was seen ten or more times. This chain connects TRBV28 to TRBJ2-5, with 11 positions matching TRBD1. Germline-derived CDR1 and CDR2 are MDHEN and SYDVKM. The CDR3 has 14 residues. Germline trimming cut 5 bases from V and 4 bases from J; bases unmatched to any gene: 3. DNA for the CDR3: TGTGCCAGCAGTCGGACAGGGGGCGGAGAGACCCAGTACTTC. Amino acid sequence: CASSRTGGGETQYF.

This clonotype was recorded a few times. The genes are TRBV4-3 and TRBJ1-1; D possibly corresponds to TRBD1 (5 bases). Germline CDR1 and CDR2: LGHNA and YSLEER. The CDR3 sequence is 14 residues long. The germline V and J ends were trimmed by 9 bases and 5 bases, with 19 bases remaining between them. DNA of the CDR3: TGCGCCAGTCGCAGGTCGACAGATACTACTGAAGCTTTCTTT. Translation: CASRRSTDTTEAFF.

The V call is TRBV20-1, the J call TRBJ2-3, with 8 nucleotides matching TRBD2. The CDR3 consists of 18 residues. Germline lookup yields CDR1 DFQATT and CDR2 SNEGSKA (reference sequence). The V and J ends lost 0 bases and 0 bases, in that order; junction bases with no gene match: 11. Here the CDR3 reads CSARESFARGASTDTQYF. The CDR3 DNA reads TGCAGTGCTAGAGAATCCTTCGCGCGGGGGGCAAGCACAGATACGCAGTATTTT.

In this sample, this clonotype turned up a few times. This chain connects TRBV28 to TRBJ2-5; D is perhaps TRBD1 or TRBD2 (5 bases each). CDR3 length: 13 amino acids. V lost 3 bases and J 4 bases, leaving 9 bases between the germline ends. Germline CDR1 is MDHEN and CDR2 is SYDVKM. CDR3 amino acids: CASSLPGRETQYF. CDR3 sequence (DNA): TGTGCCAGCAGTTTGCCAGGGAGAGAGACCCAGTACTTC.

This clonotype was seen a handful of times. The V and J genes are TRBV5-1 and TRBJ2-1; 10 bases map to TRBD1. Germline lookup yields CDR1 SGHRS and CDR2 YFSETQ. The CDR3 consists of 15 residues. V lost 0 bases and J lost 9; bases outside the gene matches: 6. This CDR3 is CASSLDDRGRGEQFF. In DNA, the CDR3 is TGCGCCAGCAGCTTGGATGACAGGGGGCGAGGTGAGCAGTTCTTC.

This clonotype was detected many times. The chain recombines TRBV29-1 with TRBJ2-1; D tentatively reads TRBD1 or TRBD2 (5 bases each). V was clipped by 6 bases and J by 0 bases, with 15 bases between them. CDR1 and CDR2 from the germline V gene are SQVTM and ANQGSEA. This CDR3 is built from 15 residues. In DNA form, the CDR3 reads TGCAGCGTAGACAGCGTTGGGAGCTCCTACAATGAGCAGTTCTTC. This codes for CSVDSVGSSYNEQFF.

This clonotype was observed at least ten times. The V call is TRBV11-2, the J call TRBJ2-5, with D possibly called TRBD1 or TRBD2 (5 bases each). Trimming pared 5 bases from V and 7 bases from J, leaving 20 bases between. The CDR3 loop spans 15 amino acids. Germline CDR1 and CDR2: SGHAT and FQNNGV. The CDR3 nucleotides are TGTGCCAGCAGCCCAGACTGGGGACCCGCGGGGACCCAGTACTTC. Translating it yields CASSPDWGPAGTQYF.

As for this clonotype: At one of its ends the junction is not consistent with the germline gene, which may arise from a read error. The chain employs TRBV6-2 or TRBV6-3 and TRBJ2-1; possible D gene TRBD2, 5 bases. Per germline, CDR1 MNHEY and CDR2 SVGEGT. This CDR3 has 13 amino acids. The CDR3 region has the DNA TGCCGTTCGGGAAGCGGCTCCTACAATGAGCAGTTCTTC. Its protein product is CRSGSGSYNEQFF.

The chain uses TRBV6-1 and TRBJ2-6; D tentatively reads TRBD1 or TRBD2 (5 bases each). This CDR3 has 18 amino acids. Per the germline V gene, CDR1 is MNHNS and CDR2 is SASEGT. The V and J ends lost 7 bases and 0 bases respectively, with 19 bases between them. The CDR3 loop is CASKMAGSYISGANVLTF. CDR3 DNA sequence: TGTGCCAGCAAGATGGCAGGGAGCTATATCTCTGGGGCCAACGTCCTGACTTTC.

CDR3 nucleotide sequence: TGTGCCAGCAGACGGACTAGCGGGAGACCCCCCTCCTACAATGAGCAGTTCTTC. It specifies CASRRTSGRPPSYNEQFF. The rearrangement links TRBV28 to TRBJ2-1, with TRBD2 matching over 13 bases. Germline CDR1 is MDHEN and CDR2 is SYDVKM. CDR3 length: 18 amino acids. Trimming cost V 6 bases and J 0 bases; bases outside gene matches: 8.

The sample holds a few counts of this clonotype. V usage is TRBV2 and J usage is TRBJ2-6; D uncertain. This CDR3 region has 15 residues. V was shortened by 9 bases and J by 0 bases, with 12 bases between the two germline ends. CDR1 and CDR2 from the germline V gene are SNHLY and FYNNEI. The CDR3 bases are TGTGCCAGTACGCCTGACGCCTCTGGGGCCAACGTCCTGACTTTC. Amino acid sequence: CASTPDASGANVLTF.

The J gene is TRBJ2-5, the V gene TRBV5-1; 10 bases align to TRBD2. Germline CDR1 and CDR2: SGHRS and YFSETQ. The V segment lost 2 bases and the J segment 5 bases; nucleotides outside the gene matches: 6. The CDR3 runs 15 residues. The CDR3 nucleotides read TGCGCCAGCAGCTTATGGACTAGCGGATTGGAGACCCAGTACTTC. As protein: CASSLWTSGLETQYF.